The 15 T cell receptor beta chains below were found in one sample sequenced in a study of identical twins. TCRdb called the 5' RACE reads again in MiXCR, with one record for every CDR3 protein. The table has approximately 490,000 distinct CDR3 sequences, about a fifth seen once. These data were likewise used in another study, on yellow fever vaccine responses in identical twins.

Sequencing used CD4+ T cells sorted from blood. These receptors were obtained from a woman aged 18-29 years in good health.

This clonotype was recorded a few times. The J gene is TRBJ1-1, the V gene TRBV5-1; D is undetermined. Germline V gene sequence: CDR1 SGHRS, CDR2 YFSETQ. The CDR3 is 15 residues long. V was trimmed by 0 bases and J by 10 bases, leaving 19 bases between them. In DNA, the CDR3 is TGCGCCAGCAGCTTGGATGGCCAGGCCCGTAGTGGAGCTTTCTTT. This translates into CASSLDGQARSGAFF.

Points on this clonotype: A much more abundant neighbour one base away suggests this may be a read error. The chain joins TRBV7-9 to TRBJ2-1; D not resolved. The CDR3 is 10 residues long. Trimming took 1 base from V and 13 from J, leaving 5 bases between them. The germline V gene has CDR1 SEHNR and CDR2 FQNEAQ (reference sequence). CDR3 protein: CASSLETQFF. The CDR3 DNA reads TGTGCCAGCAGCTTAGAGACCCAGTTCTTC.

The chain links TRBV12-3 or TRBV12-4 to TRBJ1-3; the D is unclear. The V end lost 3 bases, the J end lost 0 bases, and 9 bases lay between the germline ends. The CDR3 length is 15 residues. CDR3 loop: CASSFAAFSGNTIYF. CDR3 DNA sequence: TGTGCCAGCAGTTTTGCAGCCTTCTCTGGAAACACCATATATTTT.

The chain carries TRBV24-1 and TRBJ2-3; 7 nucleotides line up with TRBD2. Germline loops: CDR1 KGHDR, CDR2 SFDVKD. V lost 0 bases, J lost 6 bases, and 5 bases stayed unmatched. CDR3 length: 15 amino acids. In DNA, the CDR3 is TGTGCCACCAGTGATTTGGGCGGGAGAGGTGATACGCAGTATTTT. Translated: CATSDLGGRGDTQYF.

The V gene is TRBV28, the J gene TRBJ1-2; D is undetermined. The V and J ends lost 2 bases and 7 bases respectively, with 11 bases between them. The CDR3 sequence is 13 residues long. Germline V gene lookup returns CDR1 MDHEN and CDR2 SYDVKM. The CDR3 protein is CASSLQVPSGYTF. As DNA, the CDR3 is TGTGCCAGCAGTTTACAAGTTCCGAGTGGCTACACCTTC.

This clonotype has a handful of counts. The chain links TRBV4-1 to TRBJ1-5; D call uncertain. The CDR3 has 13 amino acids. Deletions cut 0 bases from V and 5 bases from J, with 5 bases between. The V gene's germline CDR1 is MGHRA and CDR2 YSYEKL. CDR3 nucleotide sequence: TGCGCCAGCAGCCAAGAAAAGGATCAGCCCCAGCATTTT. This sequence encodes CASSQEKDQPQHF.

The chain recombines TRBV20-1 with TRBJ1-1, with D maybe TRBD1 (6 bases). Germline values: CDR1 DFQATT, CDR2 SNEGSKA (reference sequence). The V gene lost 4 bases and the J gene lost 1 base, with 16 bases spanning the gap. The CDR3 spans 15 residues. In DNA, the CDR3 is TGCAGTGCTACGGGGAGAGGGGGGAAGAACACTGAAGCTTTCTTT. Amino acids: CSATGRGGKNTEAFF.

V usage is TRBV5-6 and J usage is TRBJ1-5; 8 bases map to TRBD1. Germline lookup yields CDR1 SGHDT and CDR2 YYEEEE. J was trimmed by 6 bases and V by 0 bases; bases with no gene match: 8. The CDR3 runs to 16 residues. The CDR3 nucleotides are TGTGCCAGCAGCTTGGGGAGGACAGGGAGGGGTCAGCCCCAGCATTTT. Protein product: CASSLGRTGRGQPQHF.

The V call is TRBV12-3 or TRBV12-4, the J call TRBJ1-2; 7 nucleotides line up with TRBD1. The CDR3 consists of 16 residues. V was pared by 2 bases and J by 4 bases, with 10 bases of the junction left unmatched. Here the CDR3 DNA reads TGTGCCAGCAGTTTATCGGGCAGACAGGGTTCCTATGGCTACACCTTC. The encoded protein is CASSLSGRQGSYGYTF.

This clonotype was recorded a few times. The chain recombines TRBV5-1 with TRBJ1-1; D not certain. Germline-derived CDR1 and CDR2 are SGHRS and YFSETQ. The CDR3 runs 13 residues. The V end lost 0 bases, the J end lost 5 bases, and 8 bases lay between the germline ends. CDR3: CASSLESETEAFF. CDR3 coding DNA: TGCGCCAGCAGCTTGGAATCGGAGACTGAAGCTTTCTTT.

The chain's CDR3 is CASSPPAQAEGIQYF. The CDR3 DNA follows: TGTGCCAGCTCACCACCGGCACAGGCCGAGGGCATTCAGTACTTC. The chain has TRBV18 and TRBJ2-4; D might be TRBD1 or TRBD2, each matching 5 bases. Trimming took off 0 bases at V and 9 bases at J, with 15 bases between the two ends. The CDR3 has 15 residues. CDR1 KGHSH and CDR2 LQKENI come from the germline V gene. Filled out from reference TRBV18 and TRBJ2-4, the complete variable domain reads NAGVMQNPRHLVRRRGQEARLRCSPMKGHSHVYWYRQLPEEGLKFMVYLQKENIIDESGMPKERFSAEFPKEGPSILRIQQVVRGDSAAYFCASSPPAQAEGIQYFGAGTRLSVL.

This clonotype showed up just a few times. J is TRBJ2-2 and V is TRBV10-3; D ambiguous. Trimming took off 6 bases at V and 6 bases at J, with 14 bases between the two ends. From germline, CDR1 is ENHRY and CDR2 SYGVKD. The CDR3 covers 14 residues. CDR3 DNA sequence: TGTGCCATCAGCCCGGGCCTATCCGCCGGGGAGCTGTTTTTT. Its protein is CAISPGLSAGELFF.

The chain employs TRBV12-3 or TRBV12-4 and TRBJ2-7; possibly TRBD1 for D (6 bases). V lost 3 bases and J 4 bases, leaving 10 bases between the germline ends. This CDR3 comprises 13 residues. The CDR3 coding sequence is TGTGCCAGCAGTTTCTCAACAGGGTACGAGCAGTACGTC. Its protein is CASSFSTGYEQYV.

This clonotype has a handful of counts. The rearrangement links TRBV7-8 to TRBJ2-2; D unclear. In germline, CDR1 is SGHVS, CDR2 FQNEAQ. This CDR3 spans 12 amino acids. V lost 8 bases, J lost 0 bases, and 4 bases lay in between. CDR3: CASGANTGELFF. As DNA, the CDR3 is TGTGCCAGCGGCGCGAACACCGGGGAGCTGTTTTTT.

This clonotype has only a few counts. This rearrangement joins TRBV7-9 to TRBJ2-1, with D possibly being TRBD1 (5 bases). Trimming stripped 5 bases from V and 7 bases from J, with 24 bases between. CDR1 and CDR2 (germline): SEHNR, FQNEAQ (reference sequence). This CDR3 comprises 17 residues. CDR3 sequence: CASSPQMGRVLGNEQFF. CDR3 coding DNA: TGTGCCAGCAGCCCCCAAATGGGCAGGGTTTTGGGGAATGAGCAGTTCTTC. Supplemented by reference TRBV7-9 and TRBJ2-1, the full variable domain reads DTGVSQNPRHKITKRGQNVTFRCDPISEHNRLYWYRQTLGQGPEFLTYFQNEAQLEKSRLLSDRFSAERPKGSFSTLEIQRTEQGDSAMYLCASSPQMGRVLGNEQFFGPGTRLTVL.